This T cell receptor beta chain is from a study of CD8 T cells in Susac syndrome. V gave up 6 bases and J gave up 6 bases, with 6 bases separating them. The CDR3 has 11 amino acids. Random hexamers served to reverse transcribe roughly 0.45 to 1 ug RNA. The method of amplification for TCR beta CDR3 was immunoSEQ multiplex PCR, covering 54 Vbeta and 13 Jbeta. A single record per CDR3 protein comes from TCRdb applying MiXCR to the immunoSEQ multiplex PCR reads. The table records fewer than 150,000 distinct CDR3 sequences, 90% to 95% of them present only once. This receptor was taken from a human donor in good health. Sequencing used CD4+ T cells from PBMCs. The rearrangement uses TRBV12-3 or TRBV12-4 and TRBJ2-1, with no clear D. The CDR3 protein is CASSPGNEQFF. As DNA, the CDR3 is TGTGCCAGCAGCCCGGGCAATGAGCAGTTCTTC.